In this sample, the clone carrying this T cell receptor beta chain turned up a few times. Unmatched junction bases numbered 13, after V lost 5 bases and J lost 6 bases. This CDR3 has 16 residues. Per the germline V gene, CDR1 is SEHNR and CDR2 is FQNEAQ (reference sequence). The data were obtained in a study of shared clonotypes between healthy human individuals. Profiled with immunoSEQ multiplex PCR; TCRdb holds only in-frame clones, not every one. The data contain some 690,000 clones, roughly 91% of them singletons. V and J are TRBV7-9 and TRBJ2-7; 10 nucleotides align to TRBD2. The receptor was isolated from a man between 18 and 29 years old in good health. Some clones in this sample may be carry-over from other donors' samples. Sequenced sample: memory CD8+ T cells from PBMCs. Subset specified: CD45RO+ cells pooled with CCR7-negative TemRA cells. The CDR3 sequence: CASSQDPSGSSGEQYF. The CDR3 DNA reads TGTGCCAGCAGCCAAGATCCTAGCGGGAGTTCGGGCGAGCAGTACTTC.